This is a list of T cell receptor beta chains from one sample in a study of shared clonotypes between healthy human individuals. The protocol was immunoSEQ multiplex PCR, while the TCRdb copy is restricted to in-frame clones and leaves out a portion. The sample shows around 560,000 clones, about 95% of them seen only once. Material: naive CD8+ T cells sorted from blood. Receptors were obtained from a woman aged 30 to 39 in good health. The CDR3 runs from the conserved cysteine through the conserved F or W. A D gene is named only where the DNA matches it firmly. Clone size is shown for a subset of rows, as once, few, many or a class of expanded clone.

V gene	D gene	clone size	J gene	CDR3 protein	CDR3 DNA
TRBV6-1	TRBD1	-	TRBJ1-5	CASSEADRRWGGNQPQHF	TGTGCCAGCAGTGAAGCGGACAGGCGCTGGGGGGGCAATCAGCCCCAGCATTTT
TRBV18	-	-	TRBJ1-4	CASSQDTSDEKLFF	TGTGCCAGCTCACAGGACACCTCGGATGAAAAACTGTTTTTT
TRBV14	-	-	TRBJ2-2	CASSPGLFNTGELFF	TGTGCCAGCAGCCCCGGACTATTTAACACCGGGGAGCTGTTTTTT
TRBV27	-	-	TRBJ2-3	CASSLWAGGTDTQYF	TGTGCCAGCAGTTTATGGGCTGGGGGCACAGATACGCAGTATTTT
TRBV4-2	-	-	TRBJ2-3	CASSLAGASRGADTQYF	TGTGCCAGCAGCCTCGCCGGGGCTAGCAGGGGGGCAGATACGCAGTATTTT
TRBV6-5	-	-	TRBJ2-7	CASSYSIGPRAYEQYF	TGTGCCAGCAGTTACTCGATTGGGCCCCGGGCCTACGAGCAGTACTTC
TRBV10-2	-	-	TRBJ1-5	CASSVGRGANQPQHF	TGCGCCAGCAGTGTAGGCAGGGGTGCCAATCAGCCCCAGCATTTT
TRBV27	TRBD2	-	TRBJ2-1	CASSTGTSGRNEQFF	TGTGCCAGCAGTACCGGGACTAGCGGGAGGAATGAGCAGTTCTTC
TRBV28	TRBD2	once	TRBJ2-7	CASSSVGGGEQYF	TGTGCCAGCAGTTCCGTCGGGGGGGGAGAGCAGTACTTC
TRBV7-9	-	-	TRBJ2-7	CASSLAGETYEQYF	TGTGCCAGCAGCTTAGCGGGGGAAACCTACGAGCAGTACTTC
TRBV5-1	TRBD2	once	TRBJ2-7	CASSSQGIAGVLDEQYF	TGCGCCAGCAGCTCACAGGGGATAGCGGGAGTCCTCGACGAGCAGTACTTC
TRBV23-1	-	-	TRBJ2-7	CASSQSQIPEQYF	TGCGCCAGCAGTCAAAGCCAGATTCCCGAGCAGTACTTC
TRBV28	TRBD1	-	TRBJ2-7	CASSLGQVDYEQYF	TGTGCCAGCAGTTTAGGACAGGTAGACTACGAGCAGTACTTC
TRBV27	TRBD2	-	TRBJ2-1	CASSSSGGGNEQFF	TGTGCCAGCAGTTCTAGCGGAGGAGGTAATGAGCAGTTCTTC
TRBV19	TRBD1	-	TRBJ2-1	CASSIGQGPPYNEQFF	TGTGCCAGTAGTATCGGACAGGGGCCCCCCTACAATGAGCAGTTCTTC
TRBV11-2	TRBD2	once	TRBJ2-4	CASSLPAGDPGAKNIQYF	TGTGCCAGCAGCTTACCCGCGGGGGACCCTGGGGCCAAAAACATTCAGTACTTC
TRBV2	-	-	TRBJ1-4	CASRGAGDKLFF	TGTGCCAGCCGGGGGGCAGGGGACAAACTGTTTTTT
TRBV5-1	TRBD1	-	TRBJ2-1	CASSSTGGSYNEQFF	TGCGCCAGCAGCTCGACAGGGGGCTCCTACAATGAGCAGTTCTTC
TRBV5-1	TRBD1	once	TRBJ2-7	CASSWWDRDIAYEQYF	TGCGCCAGCAGCTGGTGGGACAGGGATATTGCGTACGAGCAGTACTTC
TRBV2	-	-	TRBJ2-7	CASSEGRSSSYEQYF	TGTGCCAGCAGTGAAGGGCGGTCTAGCTCCTACGAGCAGTACTTC
TRBV2	-	-	TRBJ2-2	CASSPRTKWTGELFF	TGTGCCAGCAGTCCCCGGACAAAGTGGACCGGGGAGCTGTTTTTT
TRBV19	-	-	TRBJ2-7	CASSISSQYEQYF	TGTGCCAGTAGTATCTCCAGCCAGTACGAGCAGTACTTC
TRBV10-3	-	-	TRBJ1-5	CAIRGGEGGRQPQHF	TGTGCCATCAGGGGGGGTGAGGGAGGCCGTCAGCCCCAGCATTTT
TRBV5-4	TRBD1	-	TRBJ1-2	CASSTGQGFGYTF	TGTGCCAGCAGCACCGGACAGGGCTTTGGCTACACCTTC
TRBV28	-	-	TRBJ2-6	CASSGPSGANVLTF	TGTGCCAGCAGTGGTCCCTCTGGGGCCAACGTCCTGACTTTC
TRBV9	-	-	TRBJ2-7	CASSVAAGAFLPPSYEQYF	TGTGCCAGCAGCGTAGCGGCAGGGGCTTTCCTTCCCCCCTCCTACGAGCAGTACTTC
TRBV5-1	-	-	TRBJ1-1	CASRPRTLAVLNTEAFF	TGCGCCAGCAGACCCCGGACGTTGGCCGTATTAAACACTGAAGCTTTCTTT
TRBV7-9	-	-	TRBJ2-5	CASSPQYEGETQYF	TGTGCCAGCAGCCCGCAGTATGAGGGAGAGACCCAGTACTTC
TRBV10-1	-	-	TRBJ2-2	CASSGSKRLGTGELFF	TGCGCCAGCAGTGGGTCGAAGAGACTGGGCACCGGGGAGCTGTTTTTT
TRBV28	-	-	TRBJ2-2	CASSFFLVGTGYTGELFF	TGTGCCAGCAGTTTTTTCCTGGTGGGGACCGGGTACACCGGGGAGCTGTTTTTT
TRBV27	-	-	TRBJ2-1	CASSFGALSYNEQFF	TGTGCCAGCAGTTTCGGAGCGCTAAGCTACAATGAGCAGTTCTTC
TRBV19	-	-	TRBJ1-5	CASSPREGGQPQHF	TGTGCCAGTAGTCCCCGTGAGGGGGGTCAGCCCCAGCATTTT
TRBV2	TRBD1	-	TRBJ2-7	CASKGASGAEQYF	TGTGCCAGTAAGGGGGCCTCGGGTGCCGAGCAGTACTTC
TRBV27	TRBD1	-	TRBJ2-1	CASSGGLGQGLNEQFF	TGTGCCAGCAGTGGGGGCCTCGGACAGGGTTTAAATGAGCAGTTCTTC
TRBV7-2	-	-	TRBJ2-1	CASSSPGLSYNEQFF	TGTGCCAGCAGCTCGCCGGGACTCTCCTACAATGAGCAGTTCTTC
TRBV23-1	-	-	TRBJ1-3	CASSQSWAETSGNTIYF	TGCGCCAGCAGTCAATCTTGGGCAGAGACGTCTGGAAACACCATATATTTT
TRBV7-8	-	-	TRBJ2-7	CASSLQGGSYEQYF	TGTGCCAGCAGCCTACAGGGTGGGTCCTACGAGCAGTACTTC
TRBV28	-	-	TRBJ1-5	CASSYSRVDGNQPQHF	TGTGCCAGCAGCTATTCACGGGTCGACGGCAATCAGCCCCAGCATTTT
TRBV5-5	TRBD2	-	TRBJ2-7	CASSFTRTSGSYEQYF	TGTGCCAGCAGCTTTACACGGACTAGCGGCTCTTACGAGCAGTACTTC
TRBV7-8	-	-	TRBJ2-5	CASSLAETQYF	TGTGCCAGCAGCTTAGCCGAGACCCAGTACTTC
TRBV15	-	-	TRBJ2-1	CATSSSLDEQFF	TGTGCCACCAGCAGTAGTCTGGATGAGCAGTTCTTC
TRBV28	TRBD1	-	TRBJ2-2	CAINPGQGFTGELFF	TGTGCCATTAACCCGGGACAGGGGTTCACCGGGGAGCTGTTTTTT
TRBV5-6	TRBD1	-	TRBJ2-7	CASSPTGAGYEQYF	TGTGCCAGCAGCCCGACAGGGGCGGGCTACGAGCAGTACTTC